A single sample gave rise to the 26 T cell receptor beta chains below, sequenced in a study of blood T cell repertoires in COVID-19. Clones were read by immunoSEQ multiplex PCR, and TCRdb kept only the in-frame ones, dropping some. The sample yields 200,000 to 300,000 clones, approximately 86% seen once. Sample: peripheral blood. The receptors were gathered from a man aged 25 to 40 with active or convalescent COVID-19.

The rearrangement joins TRBV7-9 to TRBJ2-7; D call uncertain. V was trimmed by 4 bases and J by 4 bases, leaving 11 bases between them. The CDR3 has 13 amino acids. The germline CDR1 and CDR2 sequences are SEHNR and FQNEAQ (reference sequence). The CDR3, as DNA: TGTGCCAGCAGCTCTGGTTCGGGTTACGAGCAGTACTTC. Translating it yields CASSSGSGYEQYF.

This clone was seen a handful of times. The rearrangement joins TRBV5-1 to TRBJ2-1, with D possibly being TRBD1 (6 bases). The length of the CDR3 is 14 residues. V was trimmed by 5 bases and J by 5 bases, leaving 14 bases between them. Germline V gives CDR1 SGHRS, CDR2 YFSETQ. CDR3 coding DNA: TGCGCCAGCAGTCCCCAGGGGATCCACAATGAGCAGTTCTTC. Protein product: CASSPQGIHNEQFF.

In regard to this clone: The sample carries other DNA sequences with the same CDR3. The gene calls are TRBV29-1 and TRBJ2-5, with 12 bases that match TRBD2. Germline-derived CDR1 and CDR2 are SQVTM and ANQGSEA. Trimming cost V 6 bases and J 5 bases; bases outside gene matches: 7. The CDR3 sequence is 14 residues long. Here the CDR3 DNA reads TGCAGCGTGGCTAGCGGGGGGGCCCGGGAGACCCAGTACTTC. Residues: CSVASGGARETQYF.

The rearrangement joins TRBV15 to TRBJ2-3, with 12 bases fitting TRBD1. V dropped 1 base and J dropped 5; count of bases not matched to a gene: 4. From germline, CDR1 is LNHNV and CDR2 YYDKDF (reference sequence). CDR3 length: 16 amino acids. The CDR3 reads CATSRGGTGGRDTQYF. CDR3 DNA: TGTGCCACCAGCAGAGGAGGGACAGGGGGCCGAGATACGCAGTATTTT.

This clone came up a few times. This chain joins TRBV5-6 and TRBJ2-7; the D gene is possibly TRBD2 (5 bases). The CDR3 consists of 15 residues. Germline V gene data show CDR1 as SGHDT and CDR2 as YYEEEE. V was pared by 3 bases and J by 1 base, with 14 bases between. CDR3 in DNA: TGTGCCAGCAGCTCGGAGGCCCATAGTTCCTACGAGCAGTACTTC. Residues: CASSSEAHSSYEQYF. Supplemented by reference TRBV5-6 and TRBJ2-7, the full variable domain reads DAGVTQSPTHLIKTRGQQVTLRCSPKSGHDTVSWYQQALGQGPQFIFQYYEEEERQRGNFPDRFSGHQFPNYSSELNVNALLLGDSALYLCASSSEAHSSYEQYFGPGTRLTVT.

V is TRBV4-1 and J is TRBJ1-1; 10 bases fit TRBD1. The CDR3 consists of 16 residues. Germline lookup yields CDR1 MGHRA and CDR2 YSYEKL. The J segment lost 8 bases and the V segment lost 6 bases, leaving 15 bases of the junction unmatched. The CDR3, as DNA: TGCGCCAGCAGTCATTCCGGGACAGGGGTTAGCCGGGAAGCTTTCTTT. The encoded protein is CASSHSGTGVSREAFF.

The V gene is TRBV19, the J gene TRBJ2-7; D ambiguous. V shed 3 bases and J shed 7 bases, with 16 bases lying between them. Per the germline V gene, CDR1 is LNHDA and CDR2 is SQIVND (reference sequence). This CDR3 has 14 residues. CDR3 nucleotides: TGTGCCAGTAGTATCTCCGGCGGAATGAGGGAGCAGTACTTC. It translates to CASSISGGMREQYF.

The rearrangement joins TRBV5-8 to TRBJ2-3; 8 nucleotides match TRBD1. Germline V lookup: CDR1 SGHTS, CDR2 YDEGEE. V dropped 5 bases and J dropped 4; count of bases not matched to a gene: 18. The CDR3 is made up of 18 amino acids. CDR3: CASRTPLFGTGEPDTQYF. CDR3 coding DNA: TGTGCCAGCAGGACCCCGTTATTCGGGACAGGCGAGCCAGATACGCAGTATTTT.

V gene TRBV6-5 combines with J gene TRBJ1-6; the D gene is possibly TRBD1 (5 bases). With 1 base removed from V and 10 bases from J, the gap between germline ends came to 8 bases. CDR3 length: 13 residues. Per the germline V gene, CDR1 is MNHEY and CDR2 is SVGAGI. The CDR3 DNA is TGTGCCAGCAGTTACTGGGGGGGATCACCCCTCCACTTT. Its protein product is CASSYWGGSPLHF.

The chain is built from TRBV6-2 or TRBV6-3 and TRBJ1-1; D is perhaps TRBD1 (6 bases). Trimming stripped 6 bases from V and 0 bases from J, with 23 bases between. The germline CDR1 and CDR2 sequences are MNHEY and SVGEGT. The CDR3 spans 18 residues. The CDR3 DNA is TGTGCCAGCAGCAGGTTTTTCATACAGGGAGATATGAACACTGAAGCTTTCTTT. This gives the protein CASSRFFIQGDMNTEAFF.

The chain employs TRBV29-1 and TRBJ1-2; D possibly corresponds to TRBD1 (5 bases). CDR1 is SQVTM, CDR2 ANQGSEA, per germline. The CDR3 contains 13 residues. Trimming removed 3 bases from V and 2 bases from J, with 10 bases in between. The CDR3: CSVEFRGNYGYTF. Written as DNA, the CDR3 is TGCAGCGTTGAGTTTCGGGGGAACTATGGCTACACCTTC.

The chain is built from TRBV19 and TRBJ1-3; D not certain. The ends were cut back, 5 bases at V and 0 bases at J, with 11 bases in the middle. The CDR3 is 15 residues long. CDR1 and CDR2 (germline): LNHDA, SQIVND (reference sequence). The DNA for the CDR3 is TGTGCCAGTAGTCCAGACCGGAGCTCTGGAAACACCATATATTTT. Encoded protein: CASSPDRSSGNTIYF.

J is TRBJ1-1 and V is TRBV19, with D perhaps matching TRBD1 (5 bases). This CDR3 has 10 residues. The germline V gene encodes CDR1 LNHDA and CDR2 SQIVND (reference sequence). V lost 8 bases to trimming and J lost 8 bases, with 9 bases between them. DNA for the CDR3: TGTGCCAGTGGGGGGACGGAAGCTTTCTTT. This translates into CASGGTEAFF.

The gene calls are TRBV11-2 and TRBJ2-1, with 7 bases identical to TRBD2. The CDR3 loop spans 15 amino acids. Germline V gives CDR1 SGHAT, CDR2 FQNNGV. V gave up 2 bases and J gave up 6 bases; unmatched junction bases: 7. The CDR3: CASSLPRSGGNEQFF. In DNA form, the CDR3 reads TGTGCCAGCAGCTTACCCAGATCGGGGGGCAATGAGCAGTTCTTC. The whole variable domain, filled in from reference TRBV11-2 and TRBJ2-1, reads EAGVAQSPRYKIIEKRQSVAFWCNPISGHATLYWYQQILGQGPKLLIQFQNNGVVDDSQLPKDRFSAERLKGVDSTLKIQPAKLEDSAVYLCASSLPRSGGNEQFFGPGTRLTVL.

The chain is built from TRBV5-1 and TRBJ2-5; 12 bases agree with TRBD2. V lost 3 bases to trimming and J lost 5 bases; unmatched junction nucleotides: 2. The length of the CDR3 is 14 residues. Germline values: CDR1 SGHRS, CDR2 YFSETQ. The CDR3 coding sequence is TGCGCCAGCAGCTCGACTAGCGGGGGTGAGACCCAGTACTTC. Translated, it gives CASSSTSGGETQYF.

The V call is TRBV7-9, the J call TRBJ2-1; 7 bases line up with TRBD2. Germline CDR1 is SEHNR and CDR2 is FQNEAQ (reference sequence). The trim removed 2 bases at V and 6 bases at J, leaving 7 bases unmatched. The CDR3 loop spans 15 amino acids. In DNA form, the CDR3 reads TGTGCCAGCAGCTTATTAAGCGGGGTACGCAATGAGCAGTTCTTC. Residues: CASSLLSGVRNEQFF.

The J gene is TRBJ1-1, the V gene TRBV4-1; perhaps TRBD1 as D (5 bases). This CDR3 comprises 15 residues. With 3 bases removed from V and 5 bases from J, the gap between germline ends came to 16 bases. Germline V gene data show CDR1 as MGHRA and CDR2 as YSYEKL. The CDR3 nucleotides read TGCGCCAGCAGCCAGATGCGGGGGTTGGAGACTGAAGCTTTCTTT. Its protein product is CASSQMRGLETEAFF.

J is TRBJ2-1 and V is TRBV15, with 9 bases aligning to TRBD2. The CDR3 spans 16 residues. The ends lost 5 bases at V and 2 bases at J; junction bases unmatched: 7. Germline CDR1 reads LNHNV; CDR2 reads YYDKDF (reference sequence). In DNA, the CDR3 is TGTGCCACCAGCCCCCGCGGCGGGGGGGCCTACAATGAGCAGTTCTTC. It specifies CATSPRGGGAYNEQFF.

This clone was recorded once. J is TRBJ1-5 and V is TRBV4-1; TRBD1 is a possible D gene (6 bases). V was pared by 2 bases and J by 1 base, with 21 bases between. The CDR3 runs to 19 residues. Germline V lookup: CDR1 MGHRA, CDR2 YSYEKL. The CDR3 nucleotides read TGCGCCAGCAGCCAATTCTACACAGGGCGGAAACGGAGCAATCAGCCCCAGCATTTT. This translates into CASSQFYTGRKRSNQPQHF.

The rearrangement links TRBV7-9 to TRBJ1-6, with 10 bases lining up with TRBD1. V lost 2 bases, J lost 10 bases, and 8 bases stayed unmatched. There are 16 residues in the CDR3. Germline CDR1 and CDR2: SEHNR and FQNEAQ (reference sequence). DNA of the CDR3: TGTGCCAGCAGCTTAACGTTAGGGACAGGGGAATCACCCCTCCACTTT. Its translation: CASSLTLGTGESPLHF. The full variable domain, in which reference TRBV7-9 and TRBJ1-6 provide the parts outside the CDR3, is DTGVSQNPRHKITKRGQNVTFRCDPISEHNRLYWYRQTLGQGPEFLTYFQNEAQLEKSRLLSDRFSAERPKGSFSTLEIQRTEQGDSAMYLCASSLTLGTGESPLHFGNGTRLTVT.

This chain joins TRBV6-5 and TRBJ1-5; no definite D call. The ends were cut back, 7 bases at V and 0 bases at J, with 13 bases in the middle. Germline V lookup: CDR1 MNHEY, CDR2 SVGAGI. CDR3 length equals 15 residues. The CDR3 sequence: CASNRERFSNQPQHF. CDR3 nucleotides: TGTGCCAGCAACCGAGAACGGTTTAGCAATCAGCCCCAGCATTTT.

The chain couples TRBV25-1 to TRBJ2-1, with D possibly TRBD2 on 5 matching bases. CDR3 length: 11 residues. Germline V gives CDR1 MGHDK, CDR2 SYGVNS. The V and J ends lost 4 bases and 7 bases respectively, with 5 bases between them. CDR3 amino acids: CASSGENEQFF. CDR3 in DNA: TGTGCCAGCAGTGGGGAGAATGAGCAGTTCTTC.

The genes are TRBV5-1 and TRBJ1-2; D gene ambiguous. The CDR3 covers 15 residues. Deletions cut 3 bases from V and 5 bases from J, with 17 bases between. Per the germline V gene, CDR1 is SGHRS and CDR2 is YFSETQ. CDR3 bases: TGCGCCAGCAGCTGGACCGCAATAAGAGGGTATGGCTACACCTTC. As protein: CASSWTAIRGYGYTF.

J is TRBJ1-2 and V is TRBV6-5, with a possible D match to TRBD1 (5 bases). The CDR3 runs 14 residues. The germline V gene has CDR1 MNHEY and CDR2 SVGAGI. The V gene lost 0 bases and the J gene lost 4 bases, with 9 bases spanning the gap. CDR3 in amino acids: CASSYSQGSYGYTF. CDR3 sequence (DNA): TGTGCCAGCAGTTACTCCCAGGGATCCTATGGCTACACCTTC.

The chain links TRBV27 to TRBJ2-7; the match to TRBD2 covers 8 bases. J gave up 0 bases and V 5 bases, and 9 bases lay outside the gene matches. Per germline, CDR1 MNHEY and CDR2 SMNVEV (reference sequence). CDR3 length: 16 amino acids. The CDR3 DNA sequence: TGTGCCAGCAGTCTCTACACTAGCGGCCTCTCCTACGAGCAGTACTTC. This gives the protein CASSLYTSGLSYEQYF.

This chain uses TRBV18 with TRBJ1-2; TRBD1 agrees at 7 bases. Trimming at V came to 5 bases and at J to 8 bases, leaving 5 bases not matched to a gene. The CDR3 length is 12 residues. Germline CDR1 reads KGHSH; CDR2 reads LQKENI. CDR3 amino acids: CASSVGGAGYTF. The CDR3 region has the DNA TGTGCCAGCTCAGTAGGGGGCGCGGGCTACACCTTC. The whole variable domain, remainder taken from reference TRBV18 and TRBJ1-2, is NAGVMQNPRHLVRRRGQEARLRCSPMKGHSHVYWYRQLPEEGLKFMVYLQKENIIDESGMPKERFSAEFPKEGPSILRIQQVVRGDSAAYFCASSVGGAGYTFGSGTRLTVV.